This entry lists 14 T cell receptor beta chains sequenced from one sample in a study of neoadjuvant nivolumab and ipilimumab in lung cancer. Profiling relied on immunoSEQ multiplex PCR, and the TCRdb table lists in-frame clones only, not all of them. The sample gives over 25,000 clones, about 92% of which show up once; approximately 2% is in the top ten. Sequencing used peripheral blood, obtained after neoadjuvant nivolumab, alone or with ipilimumab, at or shortly before surgery. The receptors stem from an adult with non-small cell lung cancer.

The chain uses TRBV5-1 and TRBJ1-2; the D is unclear. V dropped 5 bases and J dropped 4 bases, with 18 bases sitting between them. The CDR3 is made up of 15 amino acids. CDR1 is SGHRS and CDR2 is YFSETQ in the germline V gene. CDR3 sequence reads: CASSNSGRRIYGYTF. The CDR3 coding sequence is TGCGCCAGCAGTAATTCCGGCAGGCGAATCTATGGCTACACCTTC.

In this sample, this clone turned up a few times. The V call is TRBV19, the J call TRBJ2-6; TRBD1 aligns across 7 bases. V dropped 1 base and J dropped 0; count of bases not matched to a gene: 12. Germline loops: CDR1 LNHDA, CDR2 SQIVND (reference sequence). The CDR3 length is 20 residues. Here the CDR3 reads CASSIGYYRGPLSGANVLTF. CDR3 sequence (DNA): TGTGCCAGTAGTATAGGTTACTACAGGGGTCCACTCTCTGGGGCCAACGTCCTGACTTTC.

The CDR3 DNA follows: TGTGCCAGCAGCTTAGCGACAGGGAGAGAGACCCAGTACTTC. Its protein is CASSLATGRETQYF. The chain joins TRBV7-9 to TRBJ2-5; 7 nucleotides line up with TRBD1. The length of the CDR3 is 14 residues. Germline CDR1 is SEHNR and CDR2 is FQNEAQ (reference sequence). V gave up 0 bases and J gave up 4 bases; unmatched junction bases: 2.

The CDR3 is CASSEGTGEEDEKLFF. CDR3 DNA sequence: TGCGCCAGCAGTGAGGGCACAGGGGAGGAGGATGAAAAACTGTTTTTT. This sequence joins TRBV10-1 and TRBJ1-4; the match to TRBD1 covers 7 bases. The CDR3 has 16 amino acids. The germline V gene encodes CDR1 WNHNN and CDR2 SYGVQD (reference sequence). J gave up 6 bases and V 2 bases, and 9 bases lay outside the gene matches.

This clone was detected once. This sequence joins TRBV6-6 and TRBJ1-5, with a possible D match to TRBD1 (5 bases). V gave up 10 bases and J gave up 0 bases, with 13 bases separating them. This CDR3 is built from 14 residues. Germline V gene data show CDR1 as MNHNY and CDR2 as SVGAGI (reference sequence). CDR3 sequence reads: CAIREGSSNQPQHF. CDR3 bases: TGTGCCATTAGGGAGGGGTCTAGCAATCAGCCCCAGCATTTT.

This clone was seen a few times. This chain uses TRBV5-1 with TRBJ2-7; 11 bases match TRBD2. The CDR3 runs 16 residues. The V gene end was trimmed by 3 bases and the J gene end by 0 bases; junction bases not matched to a gene: 5. CDR1 is SGHRS, CDR2 YFSETQ, per germline. The CDR3 DNA reads TGCGCCAGCAGCTGGACTAGCGGGCCGATCTCCTACGAGCAGTACTTC. Its protein is CASSWTSGPISYEQYF.

CDR3 DNA sequence: TGTGCCAGTAGCCTAGCGGGAAAGAATCATGAGCAGTTCTTC. Residues: CASSLAGKNHEQFF. The chain has TRBV19 and TRBJ2-1; TRBD2 agrees at 9 bases. This CDR3 region has 14 residues. Germline CDR1 reads LNHDA; CDR2 reads SQIVND (reference sequence). V gave up 6 bases and J gave up 8 bases; unmatched junction bases: 8.

The V gene is TRBV10-1, the J gene TRBJ1-2; no clear D. V lost 4 bases and J 0 bases, leaving 6 bases between the germline ends. The germline gives CDR1 WNHNN, CDR2 SYGVQD (reference sequence). The CDR3 has 13 amino acids. CDR3 protein: CASSATANYGYTF. CDR3 nucleotides: TGCGCCAGCAGTGCTACAGCTAACTATGGCTACACCTTC.

In this sample, this clone turned up once. The chain couples TRBV2 to TRBJ1-1, with 7 bases fitting TRBD1. The CDR3 covers 14 residues. Losses at the gene ends were 4 bases for V and 5 bases for J; bases not matched to a gene: 7. CDR1 is SNHLY, CDR2 FYNNEI, per germline. CDR3 region: CASSVNRGGTEAFF. CDR3 coding DNA: TGTGCCAGCAGTGTGAACAGGGGTGGGACTGAAGCTTTCTTT.

The chain joins TRBV2 to TRBJ2-5; TRBD1 agrees at 7 bases. V shed 3 bases and J 2 bases; nucleotides not matched to a gene: 6. CDR3 length: 15 amino acids. In germline, CDR1 is SNHLY, CDR2 FYNNEI. The CDR3 DNA follows: TGTGCCAGCAGTGAGGATCGGGACAGTCAAGAGACCCAGTACTTC. This codes for CASSEDRDSQETQYF.

The sample holds a few counts of this clone. The chain carries TRBV7-2 and TRBJ2-2; the match to TRBD1 covers 7 bases. The junction had 2 bases not matched to a gene; V was cut back by 4 bases and J by 3 bases. Germline V lookup: CDR1 SGHTA, CDR2 FQGNSA. CDR3 length: 14 residues. The CDR3 DNA reads as TGTGCCAGCAGCTCGGACAGGTACACCGGGGAGCTGTTTTTT. Translated, it gives CASSSDRYTGELFF.

The chain is built from TRBV18 and TRBJ1-4; D is unclear. Germline V lookup: CDR1 KGHSH, CDR2 LQKENI. Trimming cost V 6 bases and J 5 bases, with 13 bases left between them. The length of the CDR3 is 14 residues. Here the CDR3 reads CASSHGGGNEKLFF. The CDR3 DNA reads as TGTGCCAGCTCCCATGGAGGAGGGAATGAAAAACTGTTTTTT.

V usage is TRBV5-1 and J usage is TRBJ2-1; TRBD1 matches 8 bases. The V segment lost 1 base and the J segment 4 bases; nucleotides outside the gene matches: 4. Germline V CDR1 and CDR2: SGHRS, YFSETQ. CDR3 length equals 15 residues. This CDR3 reads CASSLQGAIYNEQFF. As DNA, the CDR3 is TGCGCCAGCAGCTTGCAGGGGGCGATATACAATGAGCAGTTCTTC.

DNA of the CDR3: TGCGCCAGCAGCTTGGATTTTAGCAGAACCTACGAGCAGTACTTC. It encodes CASSLDFSRTYEQYF. This chain connects TRBV5-1 to TRBJ2-7, with D hard to call. Germline CDR1 and CDR2: SGHRS and YFSETQ. V lost 0 bases, J lost 2 bases, and 12 bases lay in between. The CDR3 contains 15 residues.